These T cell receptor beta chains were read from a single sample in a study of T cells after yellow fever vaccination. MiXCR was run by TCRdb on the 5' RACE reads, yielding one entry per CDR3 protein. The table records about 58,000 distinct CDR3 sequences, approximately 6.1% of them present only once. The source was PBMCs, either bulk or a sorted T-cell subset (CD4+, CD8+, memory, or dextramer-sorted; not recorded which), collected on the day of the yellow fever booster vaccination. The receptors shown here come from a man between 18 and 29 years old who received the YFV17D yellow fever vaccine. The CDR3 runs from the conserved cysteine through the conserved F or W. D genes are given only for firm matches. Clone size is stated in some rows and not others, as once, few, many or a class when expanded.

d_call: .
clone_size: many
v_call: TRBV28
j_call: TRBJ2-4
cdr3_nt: TGTGCCAGCGCCAGTTTAGGGGAGCTAAAAAACATTCAGTACTTC
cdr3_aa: CASASLGELKNIQYF

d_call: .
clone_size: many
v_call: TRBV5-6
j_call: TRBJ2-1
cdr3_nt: TGTGCCAGCAGCTGGGGTGTTGCGGAGCAGTTCTTC
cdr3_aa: CASSWGVAEQFF

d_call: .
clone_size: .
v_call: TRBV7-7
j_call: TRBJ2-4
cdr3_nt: TGTGCTAGCAGCTTAGGGGCCGGAGACATTCAGTACTTC
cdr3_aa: CASSLGAGDIQYF

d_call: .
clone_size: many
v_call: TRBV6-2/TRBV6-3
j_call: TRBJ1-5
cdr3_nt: TGTGCCAGCAGTTACGAGGGTCCAGTTAGCAATCAGCCCCAGCATTTT
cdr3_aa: CASSYEGPVSNQPQHF

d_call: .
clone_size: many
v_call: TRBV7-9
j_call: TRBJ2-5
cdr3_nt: TGTGCCAGCAGAAGAGGGGGGTCATACCAAGAGACCCAGTACTTC
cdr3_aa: CASRRGGSYQETQYF

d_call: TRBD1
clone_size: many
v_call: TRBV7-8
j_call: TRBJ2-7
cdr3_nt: TGTGCCAGCACCTATGGGACAGGGCACTCCTACGAGCAGTACTTC
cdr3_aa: CASTYGTGHSYEQYF

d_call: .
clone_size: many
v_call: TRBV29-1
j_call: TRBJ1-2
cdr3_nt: TGCAGCGCCGAATCGGGACAAGAGCTTACCTATGGCTACACCTTC
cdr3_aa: CSAESGQELTYGYTF

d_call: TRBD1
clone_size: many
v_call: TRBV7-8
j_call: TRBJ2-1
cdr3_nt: TGTGCCAGCAGCCCCCGGGACAGGGTCGATGAGCAGTTCTTC
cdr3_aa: CASSPRDRVDEQFF

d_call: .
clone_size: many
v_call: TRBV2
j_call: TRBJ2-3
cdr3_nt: TGTGCCAGTCACTTTAGCGAGAGCACAGATACGCAGTATTTT
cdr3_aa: CASHFSESTDTQYF

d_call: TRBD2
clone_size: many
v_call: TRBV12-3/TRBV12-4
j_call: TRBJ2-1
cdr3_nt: TGTGCCAGCAGTTTGACTAGCGAGAATGAGCAGTTCTTC
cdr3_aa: CASSLTSENEQFF

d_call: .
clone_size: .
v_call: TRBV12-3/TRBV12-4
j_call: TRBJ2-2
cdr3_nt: TGTGCCAGCAGTTTTGGGGCGCGGGCCGGGGAGCTGTTTTTT
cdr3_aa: CASSFGARAGELFF

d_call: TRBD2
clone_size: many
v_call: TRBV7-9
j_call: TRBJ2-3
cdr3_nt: TGTGCCAGCAGCTTAATCAGCGGGGCCGCAGATACGCAGTATTTT
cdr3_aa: CASSLISGAADTQYF

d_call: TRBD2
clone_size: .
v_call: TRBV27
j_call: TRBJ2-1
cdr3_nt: TGTGCCAGCAGTTTATTTGCTAGCGGGGGATTTGAGCAGTTCTTC
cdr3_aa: CASSLFASGGFEQFF

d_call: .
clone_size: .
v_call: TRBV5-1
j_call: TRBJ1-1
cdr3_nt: TGCGCCAGCAGCTGGAGGACACCAGGAAACACTGAAGCTTTCTTT
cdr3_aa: CASSWRTPGNTEAFF

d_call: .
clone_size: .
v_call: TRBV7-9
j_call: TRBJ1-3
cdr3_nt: TGTGCCAGCAGCCGAGGGAACTCTGGAAACACCATATATTTT
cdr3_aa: CASSRGNSGNTIYF

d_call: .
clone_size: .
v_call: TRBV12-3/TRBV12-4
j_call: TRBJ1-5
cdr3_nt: TGTGCCAGCAGGGACACGGATCAGCCCCAGCATTTT
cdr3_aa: CASRDTDQPQHF

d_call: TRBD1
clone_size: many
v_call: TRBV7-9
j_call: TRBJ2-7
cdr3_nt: TGTGCCAGCAGCAACCGGGACAGGGGCTCCTACGAGCAGTACTTC
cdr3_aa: CASSNRDRGSYEQYF

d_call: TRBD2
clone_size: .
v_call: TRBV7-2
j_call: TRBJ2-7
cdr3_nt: TGTGCCAGCAGCTTTACTAGCGGGGGGTACGAGCAGTACTTC
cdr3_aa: CASSFTSGGYEQYF

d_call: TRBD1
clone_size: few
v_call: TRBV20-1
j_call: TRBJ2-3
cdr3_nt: TGCAGTGCCCCGTCAGACAGGGGTACAGATACGCAGTATTTT
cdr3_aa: CSAPSDRGTDTQYF

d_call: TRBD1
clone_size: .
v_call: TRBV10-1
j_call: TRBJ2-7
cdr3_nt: TGCGCCACCGGGACAGGGATCTACGCGCAGTACTTC
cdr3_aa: CATGTGIYAQYF

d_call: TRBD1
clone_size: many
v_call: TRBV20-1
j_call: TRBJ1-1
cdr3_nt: TGCAGTGCTAAGGGGGCGAGGACTGAAGCTTTCTTT
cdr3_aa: CSAKGARTEAFF

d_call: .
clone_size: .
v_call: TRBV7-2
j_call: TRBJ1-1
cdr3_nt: TGTGCCAGCAGCTTACGGATAGGGTGGAACACTGAAGCTTTCTTT
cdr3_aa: CASSLRIGWNTEAFF

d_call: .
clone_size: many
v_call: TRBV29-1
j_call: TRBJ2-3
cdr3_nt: TGCAGCGTTGAAGATCGGGGGAGAAGCACAGATACGCAGTATTTT
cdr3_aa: CSVEDRGRSTDTQYF

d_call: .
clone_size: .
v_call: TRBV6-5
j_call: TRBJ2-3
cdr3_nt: TGTGCCAGCAGTTACGCGGAGGCCCCTAGCACAGATACGCAGTATTTT
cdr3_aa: CASSYAEAPSTDTQYF

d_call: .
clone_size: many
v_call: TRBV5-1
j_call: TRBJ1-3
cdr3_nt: TGCGCCAGCACCGGAGGCGGCACCATATATTTT
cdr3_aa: CASTGGGTIYF

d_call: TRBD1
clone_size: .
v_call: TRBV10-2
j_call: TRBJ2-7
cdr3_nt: TGCGCCAGCACCTGGGACAGACCCTACGAGCAGTACTTC
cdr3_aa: CASTWDRPYEQYF

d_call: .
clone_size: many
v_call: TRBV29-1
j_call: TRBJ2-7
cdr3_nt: TGCAGCGTTGAATGGGGAGGCATCACCAGCTCCTACGAGCAGTACTTC
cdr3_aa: CSVEWGGITSSYEQYF

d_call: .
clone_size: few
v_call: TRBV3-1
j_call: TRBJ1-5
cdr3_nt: TGTGCCAGCAGCCAAGACAGGGTGCAGCCCCAGCATTTT
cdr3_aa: CASSQDRVQPQHF

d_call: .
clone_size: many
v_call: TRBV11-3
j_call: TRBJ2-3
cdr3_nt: TGTGCCAGCAGCTCAGGAACTACAGATACGCAGTATTTT
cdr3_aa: CASSSGTTDTQYF

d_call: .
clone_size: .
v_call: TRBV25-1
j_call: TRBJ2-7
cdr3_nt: TGTGCCAGCAGCGCAGGGACAAAGCAGTACTTC
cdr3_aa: CASSAGTKQYF

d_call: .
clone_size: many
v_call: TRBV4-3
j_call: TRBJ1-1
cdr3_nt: TGCGCCAGCAGCCAAGGGGCTGAAGCTTTCTTT
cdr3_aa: CASSQGAEAFF

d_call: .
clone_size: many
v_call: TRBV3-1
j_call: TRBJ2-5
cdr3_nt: TGTGCCAGCAGCCATCCCAGCGGAGGGGCGTTTGAGACCCAGTACTTC
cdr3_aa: CASSHPSGGAFETQYF

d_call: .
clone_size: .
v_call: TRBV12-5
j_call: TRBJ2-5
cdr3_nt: TGTGCTAGTGGACAAAGCACCCAATGGCAAGAGACCCAGTACTTC
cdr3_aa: CASGQSTQWQETQYF

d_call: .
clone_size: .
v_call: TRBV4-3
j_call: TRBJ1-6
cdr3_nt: TGCGCCAGCAGCCAAGATCGTGGGGCGCGCTCACCCCTCCACTTT
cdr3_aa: CASSQDRGARSPLHF

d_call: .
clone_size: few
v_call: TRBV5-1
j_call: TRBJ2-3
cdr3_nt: TGCGCCAGCAGCCCCACTGGGGGCGCAGGCACAGATACGCAGTATTTT
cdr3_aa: CASSPTGGAGTDTQYF

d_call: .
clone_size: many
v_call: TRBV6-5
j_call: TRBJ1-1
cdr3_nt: TGTGCCAGCACCAGACTCGCGGACAGCCGGAACACTGAAGCTTTCTTT
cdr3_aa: CASTRLADSRNTEAFF

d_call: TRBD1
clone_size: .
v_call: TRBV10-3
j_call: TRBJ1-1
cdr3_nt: TGTGCCATCACCGGACAGGGTAGCACTGAAGCTTTCTTT
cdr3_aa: CAITGQGSTEAFF

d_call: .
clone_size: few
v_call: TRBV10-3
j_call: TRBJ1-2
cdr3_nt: TGTGCCATCAGTGAGTCGGGCAGTAACTATGGCTACACCTTC
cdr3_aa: CAISESGSNYGYTF

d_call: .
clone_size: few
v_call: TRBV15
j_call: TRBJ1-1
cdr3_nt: TGTGCCACCAGCAGAAAGGGAGTTGGGACTGAAGCTTTCTTT
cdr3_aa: CATSRKGVGTEAFF

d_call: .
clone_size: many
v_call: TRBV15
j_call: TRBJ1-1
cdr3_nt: TGTGCCACCAGCAGAGATCTAACCGGGAGTCCTGAAGCTTTCTTT
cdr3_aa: CATSRDLTGSPEAFF